This is a list of T cell receptor beta chains from one sample in a study of response to subunit inactivated influenza vaccine. TCRdb fed the RT-PCR reads into MiXCR, producing one record per CDR3 protein. The sample comprises hundreds of thousands of distinct CDR3 sequences, around 15% of which are singletons, and less than 9% rests with the top ten. Sequencing was performed on PBMCs from blood, taken around two weeks before vaccination. These receptors came from a man aged 45 to 65 who received an inactivated influenza vaccine. Both conserved end residues are trimmed from each CDR3.

j_call v_call cdr3_aa
TRBJ2-7 TRBV6-5 ASSYGVGVSSYEQY
TRBJ2-7 TRBV9 ASSVGPAGAYEQY
TRBJ1-3 TRBV28 ASREPGNTIY
TRBJ2-1 TRBV7-9 ASNHRTSWPEQF
TRBJ2-5 TRBV20-1 SARDRTLWETQY
TRBJ1-1 TRBV20-1 SARDHSRGKHTEAF
- TRBV12-3/TRBV12-4 ASSLRTGRYSYEQF
TRBJ2-1 TRBV4-3 ASSQDLTSGTAKGF
TRBJ1-1 TRBV14 ASSPQPTVSAF
TRBJ2-5 TRBV15 ATSRAGIRD
TRBJ2-7 TRBV7-2 ASSLGAGRSYEQY
TRBJ2-2 TRBV4-3 ASSQELGRTGELF
TRBJ2-1 TRBV15 ATSRALLATYNEQF
TRBJ2-7 TRBV11-2 ASSLRLAGGPIIYEQY
TRBJ1-1 TRBV28 ASSPPTALGPEAF
TRBJ1-2 TRBV12-3/TRBV12-4 ASSSTRGGYGYT
TRBJ2-3 TRBV20-1 SARDVLAGIADTQY
TRBJ2-7 TRBV20-1 STGTGTPYEQY
TRBJ1-2 TRBV5-1 ASSLGADQGYT
TRBJ1-2 TRBV11-2 ASSSPGTGFRGYT
TRBJ2-3 TRBV5-1 ASSSPGLLIPQGTDTQY
TRBJ1-6 TRBV9 ASSAQGTNSPLH
TRBJ1-6 TRBV5-1 ASSYGLQGPNSPLH
TRBJ1-1 TRBV29-1 SVPGQVNTEAF
TRBJ1-2 TRBV28 ASINGRRGYT
TRBJ1-1 TRBV20-1 SAKWLNPKMNTEAF
TRBJ1-2 TRBV27 ASRTGGGYGYT
TRBJ2-7 TRBV28 ASSFGGQGYEQY
TRBJ1-5 TRBV18 ASSHTIADGVSNQPQH
TRBJ2-5 TRBV10-3 AISEGKSGKRETQY
TRBJ2-5 TRBV5-1 ASSPPVGETQY
TRBJ1-2 TRBV2 ASSQGNGYT
TRBJ2-2 TRBV4-1 ASSQEGTSVGELF
TRBJ2-3 TRBV6-2/TRBV6-3 ASSYPEVGTSGSTDTQY
TRBJ1-1 TRBV14 ASSIAAREAF
TRBJ2-5 TRBV6-6 ASSWRGTQY